This T cell receptor (beta chain) was sequenced in a study of cytomegalovirus exposure and HLA in healthy donors. Repertoires were generated with immunoSEQ multiplex PCR, while TCRdb's copy carries only in-frame clones and drops some. Of 300,000 to 350,000 clones listed, nearly 90% are singletons. From the roughly 110-subject validation cohort, which was separate from the roughly 700-subject first cohort, the donors were drawn. The CDR3 covers 14 residues. V lost 6 bases and J 7 bases, leaving 16 bases between the germline ends. CDR1 and CDR2 from the germline V gene are MNHEY and SVGAGI. The sequenced sample consisted of PBMCs. V and J are TRBV6-5 and TRBJ1-5; the D gene is possibly TRBD1 (5 bases). The sequence derives from a man aged 30 to 45 in good health and CMV-seronegative. DNA for the CDR3: TGTGCCAGCAGCGACGGGGGGGTTAGGCAGCCCCAGCATTTT. Protein product: CASSDGGVRQPQHF.